This note documents a single TCR beta chain sequence. Its target is not known. This entry comes from a study of PD-1 blockade in mismatch repair-deficient tumors. Study-level background: Patients had fewer than 15 mismatch repair-deficient cancer types and were previously treated and progressing.

Findings and caveats of the study: Rapid post-treatment expansion, then contraction, generally preceding radiologic response, marked tumor-resident clones.

Trimming left V 1 base short and J 9 bases short, with 9 bases between. Germline CDR1 reads SEHNR; CDR2 reads FQNEAQ (reference sequence). This CDR3 has 12 amino acids. Every patient had mismatch repair deficiency by PCR or immunohistochemistry. TCR sequencing covered a few patients who responded to pembrolizumab. The protocol was immunoSEQ multiplex PCR, while the TCRdb copy is restricted to in-frame clones and leaves out a portion. In the table there are about 79,000 clones, approximately 80% of which are singletons. The receptor's source is an adult with mismatch repair-deficient cancer. This rearrangement joins TRBV7-9 to TRBJ1-1; D remains ambiguous. The specimen was peripheral blood, collected 44 weeks after starting pembrolizumab. The CDR3 loop reads CASSLERQKAFF. The DNA for the CDR3 is TGTGCCAGCAGCTTAGAGAGGCAGAAAGCTTTCTTT.